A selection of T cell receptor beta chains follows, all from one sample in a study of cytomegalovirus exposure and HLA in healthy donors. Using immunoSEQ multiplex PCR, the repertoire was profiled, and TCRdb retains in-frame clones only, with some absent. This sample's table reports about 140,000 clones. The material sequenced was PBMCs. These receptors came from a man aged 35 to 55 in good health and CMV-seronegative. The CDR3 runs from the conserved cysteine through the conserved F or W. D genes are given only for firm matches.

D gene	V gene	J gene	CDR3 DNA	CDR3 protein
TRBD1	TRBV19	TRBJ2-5	TGTGCCAGTAGCTCGGACAGGGGTCAAGAGACCCAGTACTTC	CASSSDRGQETQYF
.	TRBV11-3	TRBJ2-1	TGTGCCAGCAGCTCCCGACAGAGCTCCTACAATGAGCAGTTCTTC	CASSSRQSSYNEQFF
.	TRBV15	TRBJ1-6	TGTGCCACCAGCAGAGGTGCGAGCTCCTATAATTCACCCCTCCACTTT	CATSRGASSYNSPLHF
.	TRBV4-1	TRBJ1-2	TGCGCCAGCAGCCAGGGGGGGGGATTCCCCTATGGCTACACCTTC	CASSQGGGFPYGYTF
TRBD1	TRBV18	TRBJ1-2	TGTGCCAGCTCACTACAGGGGGAAGAATATGGCTACACCTTC	CASSLQGEEYGYTF
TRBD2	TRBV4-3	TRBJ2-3	TGCGCCAGCAGCCAAACACTAGCGGGGGGAGTCACAGATACGCAGTATTTT	CASSQTLAGGVTDTQYF
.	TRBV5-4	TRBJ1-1	TGTGCCAGCAGCTCTGGCGTTAGTGCGGTGAACACTGAAGCTTTCTTT	CASSSGVSAVNTEAFF
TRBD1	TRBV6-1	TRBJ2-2	TGTGCCCTCAGGAGGACAGGGACGAACACCGGGGAGCTGTTTTTT	CALRRTGTNTGELFF
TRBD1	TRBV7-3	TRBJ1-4	TGTGCCAGCAGCCTCACCGGGACAGGAGATGAAAAACTGTTTTTT	CASSLTGTGDEKLFF
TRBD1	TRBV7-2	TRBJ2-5	TGTGCCAGCTGGACAGGGGGTTTCCAAGAGACCCAGTACTTC	CASWTGGFQETQYF
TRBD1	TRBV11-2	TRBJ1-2	TGTGCCAGCAGGAGGGCAGGGGGGCCCTTGGCTAACTATGGCTACACCTTC	CASRRAGGPLANYGYTF
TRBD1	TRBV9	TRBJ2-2	TGTGCCAGCAGCCCCCGACAGGGGGCAGCGGGGGAGCTGTTTTTT	CASSPRQGAAGELFF
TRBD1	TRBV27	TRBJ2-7	TGTGCCAGCAGTCGCGCCGGGACAGGATCTTACGAGCAGTACTTC	CASSRAGTGSYEQYF
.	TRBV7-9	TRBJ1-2	TGTGCCAGCAGCTTTGGGGCAGGGCTTCACGGCTACACCTTC	CASSFGAGLHGYTF
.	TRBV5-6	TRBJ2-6	TGTGCCAGCAGCTTGGAGGTCAGGGGAGCTGGGGCCAACGTCCTGACCTTC	CASSLEVRGAGANVLTF